This T cell receptor (beta chain) comes out of a study of T cell changes during pregnancy in multiple sclerosis. CDR1 is SQVTM, CDR2 ANQGSEA, per germline. V lost 6 bases, J lost 7 bases, and 13 bases stayed unmatched. This CDR3 is 15 amino acids long. Libraries were prepared by immunoSEQ multiplex PCR; TCRdb keeps only in-frame clonotypes and omits some of them. This table has around 45,000 clones, 90% to 95% appearing once. The sample in question was CD4+ T cells from peripheral blood mononuclear cells, obtained before pregnancy. The receptor's source is a female donor with multiple sclerosis, enrolled in a pregnancy study. The V call is TRBV29-1, the J call TRBJ1-5, with 9 bases fitting TRBD1. This CDR3 is CSVQPAQGAGQPQHF. In DNA, the CDR3 is TGCAGCGTCCAACCCGCACAGGGGGCAGGACAGCCCCAGCATTTT.